What follows describes a single TCR beta chain. The sample is drawn from a study of blood T cell repertoires in COVID-19. Study details: The origin of the acute and convalescent COVID-19 samples was the United States, Italy and Spain. Nucleic acid was either cDNA or gDNA, and it came from T cells, B-cell-depleted T cells, or PBMCs.

V lost 7 bases and J 14 bases, leaving 17 bases between the germline ends. The CDR3 has 11 residues. Germline V gene sequence: CDR1 MDHEN, CDR2 SYDVKM. In the authors' methods: Amplification with reference gene primers provided the estimates of nucleated cell counts. Repertoires were generated with immunoSEQ multiplex PCR, while TCRdb's copy carries only in-frame clones and drops some. V, J and clone size derive from that table, while D and trimming were established from the DNA sequence. Among around 68,000 clones listed, around 90% were seen once. Sequencing was carried out using peripheral blood. The V and J genes are TRBV28 and TRBJ1-2; tentative D call: TRBD1 (6 bases). This TCR was sampled from a human donor in a cohort sampled during active COVID-19. CDR3 sequence reads: CASNDRWGYTF. The CDR3 DNA sequence: TGTGCCAGCAATGACAGGTGGGGATATACCTTC.